The clone carrying this T cell receptor beta chain has just one count. Its antigen is unknown. These data come from a study of T cell responses to AZD1222 COVID-19 vaccine. Notes on the study in general: The donor group comprised mostly white British people and more females; the analysis possibly underestimated clonal diversity. The study identified only five or six AZD1222 recipients as seropositive at baseline.

Repertoires were generated with immunoSEQ multiplex PCR, while TCRdb's copy carries only in-frame clones and drops some. The sample has about 150,000 clones, around 87% seen once; the top ten hold roughly 9.7%. Trimming stripped 2 bases from V and 7 bases from J, with 11 bases between. Germline V lookup: CDR1 SGHDN, CDR2 FVKESK. The CDR3 length is 13 residues. The sequences come from peripheral blood, collected 28 days after the second AZD1222 dose. The chain recombines TRBV14 with TRBJ2-5; tentatively, D is TRBD1 or TRBD2 (5 bases each). This clonotype was obtained from an adult who received the AZD1222 COVID-19 vaccine. The CDR3 coding sequence is TGTGCCAGCAGCCAACCGGGACGGCGGACCCAGTACTTC. Translated: CASSQPGRRTQYF.